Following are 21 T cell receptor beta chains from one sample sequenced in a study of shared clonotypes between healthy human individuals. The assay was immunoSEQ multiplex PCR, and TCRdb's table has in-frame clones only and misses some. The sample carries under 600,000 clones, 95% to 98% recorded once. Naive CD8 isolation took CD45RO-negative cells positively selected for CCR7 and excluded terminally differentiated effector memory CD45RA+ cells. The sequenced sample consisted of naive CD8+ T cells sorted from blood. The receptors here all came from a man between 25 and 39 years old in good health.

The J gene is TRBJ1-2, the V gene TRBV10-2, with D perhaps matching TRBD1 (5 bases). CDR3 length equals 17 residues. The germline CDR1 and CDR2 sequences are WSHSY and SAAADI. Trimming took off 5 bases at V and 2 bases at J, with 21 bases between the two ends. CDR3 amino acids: CASSSELVGAPNYGYTF. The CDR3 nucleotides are TGCGCCAGCAGTAGTGAATTGGTAGGGGCCCCCAACTATGGCTACACCTTC.

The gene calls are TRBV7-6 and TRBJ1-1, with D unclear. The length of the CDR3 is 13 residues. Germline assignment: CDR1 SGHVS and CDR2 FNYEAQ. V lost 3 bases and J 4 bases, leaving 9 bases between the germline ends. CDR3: CASSFGLGTEAFF. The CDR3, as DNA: TGTGCCAGCAGCTTTGGGTTGGGCACTGAAGCTTTCTTT.

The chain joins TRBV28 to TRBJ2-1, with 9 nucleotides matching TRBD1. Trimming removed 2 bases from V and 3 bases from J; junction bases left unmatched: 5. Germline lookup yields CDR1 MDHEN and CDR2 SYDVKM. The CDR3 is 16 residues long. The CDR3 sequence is CASSLEQGAIYNEQFF. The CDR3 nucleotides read TGTGCCAGCAGTTTAGAACAGGGGGCAATCTACAATGAGCAGTTCTTC.

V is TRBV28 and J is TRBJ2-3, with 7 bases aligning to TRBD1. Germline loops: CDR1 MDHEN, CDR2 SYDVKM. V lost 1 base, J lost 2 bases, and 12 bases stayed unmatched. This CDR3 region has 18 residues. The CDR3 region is CASSLLPGQVGVTDTQYF. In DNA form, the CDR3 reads TGTGCCAGCAGTTTATTACCCGGACAGGTTGGGGTCACAGATACGCAGTATTTT.

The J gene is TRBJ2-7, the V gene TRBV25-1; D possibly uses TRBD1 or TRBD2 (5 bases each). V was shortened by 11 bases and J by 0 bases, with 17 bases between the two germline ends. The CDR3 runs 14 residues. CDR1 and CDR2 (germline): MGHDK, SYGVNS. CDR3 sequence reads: CASLGAATSYEQYF. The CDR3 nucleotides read TGTGCCTCCCTCGGGGCGGCAACCTCCTACGAGCAGTACTTC.

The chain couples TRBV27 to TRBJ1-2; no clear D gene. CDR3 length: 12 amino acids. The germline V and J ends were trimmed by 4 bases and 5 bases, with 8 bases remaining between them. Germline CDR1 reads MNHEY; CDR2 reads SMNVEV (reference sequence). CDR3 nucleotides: TGTGCCAGCAGTTCAGGCTTTTATGGCTACACCTTC. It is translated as CASSSGFYGYTF.

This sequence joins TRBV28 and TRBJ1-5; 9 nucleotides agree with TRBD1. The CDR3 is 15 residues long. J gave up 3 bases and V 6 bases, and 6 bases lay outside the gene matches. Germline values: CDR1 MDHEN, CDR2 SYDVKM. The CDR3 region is CASSHRGRYNQPQHF. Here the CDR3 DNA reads TGTGCCAGCAGCCACAGGGGGCGATACAATCAGCCCCAGCATTTT.

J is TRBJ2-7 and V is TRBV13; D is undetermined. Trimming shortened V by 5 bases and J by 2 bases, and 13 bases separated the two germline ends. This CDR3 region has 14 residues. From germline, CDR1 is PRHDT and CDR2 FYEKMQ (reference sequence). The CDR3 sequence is CASSPTTDTYEQYF. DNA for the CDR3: TGTGCCAGCAGCCCAACGACTGATACCTACGAGCAGTACTTC.

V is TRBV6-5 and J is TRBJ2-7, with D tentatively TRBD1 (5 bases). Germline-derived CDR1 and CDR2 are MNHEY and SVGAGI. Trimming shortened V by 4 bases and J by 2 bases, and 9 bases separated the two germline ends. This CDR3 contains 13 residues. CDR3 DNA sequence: TGTGCCAGCAGTTCCTTAGGGGCCTACGAGCAGTACTTC. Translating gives CASSSLGAYEQYF.

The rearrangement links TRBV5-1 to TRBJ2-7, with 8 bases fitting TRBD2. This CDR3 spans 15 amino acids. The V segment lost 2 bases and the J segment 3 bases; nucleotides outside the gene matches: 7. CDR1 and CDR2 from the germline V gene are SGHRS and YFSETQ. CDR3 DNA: TGCGCCAGCAGCTTTTCGGTTACTAGCGGCTACGAGCAGTACTTC. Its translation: CASSFSVTSGYEQYF.

The CDR3 nucleotides are TGTGCCATCAGTGAGGGGTCCGACAGGCTGAACACTGAAGCTTTCTTT. Translating it yields CAISEGSDRLNTEAFF. The genes are TRBV10-3 and TRBJ1-1; tentatively, D is TRBD1 (6 bases). The V gene's germline CDR1 is ENHRY and CDR2 SYGVKD. The CDR3 totals 16 residues. The V and J ends lost 2 bases and 0 bases respectively, with 13 bases between them.

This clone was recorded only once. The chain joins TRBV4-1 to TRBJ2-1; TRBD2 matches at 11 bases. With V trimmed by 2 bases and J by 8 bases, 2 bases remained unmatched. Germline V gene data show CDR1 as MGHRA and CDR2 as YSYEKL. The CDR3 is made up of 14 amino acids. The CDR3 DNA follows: TGCGCCAGCAGCCAACTAGCGGGAGGTTATGAGCAGTTCTTC. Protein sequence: CASSQLAGGYEQFF.

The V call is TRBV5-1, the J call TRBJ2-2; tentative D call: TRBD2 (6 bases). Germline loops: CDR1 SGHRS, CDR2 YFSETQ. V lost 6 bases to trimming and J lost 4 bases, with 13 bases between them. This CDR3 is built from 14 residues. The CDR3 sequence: CASIGGDGTGELFF. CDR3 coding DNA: TGCGCCAGCATCGGGGGAGATGGCACCGGGGAGCTGTTTTTT.

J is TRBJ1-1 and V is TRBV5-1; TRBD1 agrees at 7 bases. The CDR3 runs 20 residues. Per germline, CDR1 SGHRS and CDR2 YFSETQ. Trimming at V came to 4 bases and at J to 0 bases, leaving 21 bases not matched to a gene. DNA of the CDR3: TGCGCCAGCAGCATCGGGATTATGCAGGGGGTCGGGGTGTTGAACACTGAAGCTTTCTTT. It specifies CASSIGIMQGVGVLNTEAFF.

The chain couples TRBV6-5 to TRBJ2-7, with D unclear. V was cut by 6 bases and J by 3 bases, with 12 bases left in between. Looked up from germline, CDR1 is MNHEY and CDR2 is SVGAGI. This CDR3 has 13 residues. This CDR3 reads CASSPGSSYEQYF. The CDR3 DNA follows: TGTGCCAGCAGCCCCGGATCCAGCTACGAGCAGTACTTC.

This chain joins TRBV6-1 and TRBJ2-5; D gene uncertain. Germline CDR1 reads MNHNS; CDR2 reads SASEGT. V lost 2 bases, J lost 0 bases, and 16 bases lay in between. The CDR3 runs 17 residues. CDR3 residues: CASSEYHRVADQETQYF. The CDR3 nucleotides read TGTGCCAGCAGTGAATATCACCGAGTGGCCGACCAAGAGACCCAGTACTTC.

The CDR3 bases are TGTGCCACCAGCCTGAGGGGACAGAGCAATCAGCCCCAGCATTTT. It translates to CATSLRGQSNQPQHF. This chain connects TRBV15 to TRBJ1-5, with 7 bases lining up with TRBD1. The V gene end was trimmed by 5 bases and the J gene end by 1 base; junction bases not matched to a gene: 5. The germline gives CDR1 LNHNV, CDR2 YYDKDF (reference sequence). This CDR3 is built from 15 residues.

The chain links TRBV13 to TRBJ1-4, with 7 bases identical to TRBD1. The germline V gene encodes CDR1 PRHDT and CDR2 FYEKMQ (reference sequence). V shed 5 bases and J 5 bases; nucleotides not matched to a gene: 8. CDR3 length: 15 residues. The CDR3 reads CASSITGTANEKLFF. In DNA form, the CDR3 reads TGTGCCAGCAGCATCACCGGGACAGCGAATGAAAAACTGTTTTTT.

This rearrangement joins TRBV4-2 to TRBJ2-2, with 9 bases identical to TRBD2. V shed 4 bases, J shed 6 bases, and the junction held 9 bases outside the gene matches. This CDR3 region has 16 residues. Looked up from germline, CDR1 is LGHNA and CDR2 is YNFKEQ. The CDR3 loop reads CASSLRGTSIAGELFF. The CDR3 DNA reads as TGTGCCAGCAGCCTAAGGGGGACTAGCATAGCCGGGGAGCTGTTTTTT.

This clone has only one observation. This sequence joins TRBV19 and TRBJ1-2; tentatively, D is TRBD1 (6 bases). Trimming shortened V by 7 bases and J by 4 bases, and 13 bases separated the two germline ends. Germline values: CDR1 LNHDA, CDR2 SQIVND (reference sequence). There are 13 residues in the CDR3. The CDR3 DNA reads TGTGCCAGTAATTCAGGGGCGCGCTATGGCTACACCTTC. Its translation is CASNSGARYGYTF.

The CDR3 bases are TGTGCCAGCAGCTTGAGCTTCTCTGGGGAAGCTTTCTTT. Its protein is CASSLSFSGEAFF. The chain joins TRBV5-4 to TRBJ1-1; no firm D call. V lost 1 base, J lost 8 bases, and 12 bases lay in between. Germline V CDR1 and CDR2: SGHNT, YYREEE (reference sequence). CDR3 length: 13 amino acids.